This T cell receptor (beta chain) is drawn from a study of cytomegalovirus exposure and HLA in healthy donors. The donors, nominally healthy at sampling, likely had unrecorded immune exposures. Germline V gene sequence: CDR1 LGHNA, CDR2 YSLEER. Trimming removed 1 base at V and 10 bases at J, with 13 bases between. This CDR3 has 14 residues. Concerning this clone: Its antigen is unknown.

The study, taken as a whole, reports: The study recorded 150 to 200 TCR beta chains that were cytomegalovirus-associated.

Primers included in the PCR were 60 Vbeta and 13 Jbeta primers. Original processing methods: Roughly 11 million shared chains were among some 75 million unique TCR beta chains counted in a later analysis. Repertoires were generated with immunoSEQ multiplex PCR, while TCRdb's copy carries only in-frame clones and drops some. V and J calls and clone size are given by that table; D and trimming were obtained from the DNA. The sample includes approximately 170,000 clones, 80% to 85% seen only once; the top ten take around 4.1%. This sequence was found in a man aged 50 to 60 in good health and CMV-seropositive. Sequencing was performed on PBMCs. V and J are TRBV4-3 and TRBJ1-4; D gene uncertain. The CDR3 region has the DNA TGCGCCAGCAGCCAAGGGCCGGCGGTGGCAAAACTGTTTTTT. Translation gives CASSQGPAVAKLFF.